Given below is one TCR beta chain in context. The data derive from a study of cytomegalovirus exposure and HLA in healthy donors. Germline V gives CDR1 MDHEN, CDR2 SYDVKM. The J segment lost 7 bases and the V segment lost 8 bases, leaving 9 bases of the junction unmatched. The CDR3 is made up of 15 amino acids. Only in-frame clones appear in the TCRdb table, and some are missing; sequencing was by immunoSEQ multiplex PCR. The data contain about 79,000 clones, approximately 94% of them singletons. The sequenced sample consisted of PBMCs. The chain has TRBV28 and TRBJ1-6, with 9 bases identical to TRBD1. The sequence derives from a woman under 40 in good health and CMV-seronegative. CDR3 loop: CASGVVDRGNSPLHF. DNA for the CDR3: TGTGCCAGCGGGGTTGTGGACAGGGGAAATTCACCCCTCCACTTT. The whole variable domain, remainder taken from reference TRBV28 and TRBJ1-6, is DVKVTQSSRYLVKRTGEKVFLECVQDMDHENMFWYRQDPGLGLRLIYFSYDVKMKEKGDIPEGYSVSREKKERFSLILESASTNQTSMYLCASGVVDRGNSPLHFGNGTRLTVT.